The sequence of this T cell receptor beta chain was determined in a study of glioma-infiltrating T cells after dendritic cell vaccination. Looking at the study overall: The vaccine used monocyte-derived dendritic cells pulsed overnight with autologous tumor lysate. At biweekly intervals, patients got three intradermal dendritic cell vaccine injections.

Primers: 60 V beta forward and 13 J beta reverse. This table comes from immunoSEQ multiplex PCR, and its TCRdb copy is limited to in-frame clones, with some not included. This sample has approximately 90,000 clones, with over 65% found just once. V lost 0 bases, J lost 2 bases, and 4 bases stayed unmatched. CDR1 and CDR2 from the germline V gene are ENHRY and SYGVKD. The CDR3 has 15 residues. This clone was observed a single time. Fresh-frozen tumor tissue and more than two years of survival data were available for all. This chain joins TRBV10-3 and TRBJ2-7, with TRBD1 identical over 7 bases. The sample was blood, taken before dendritic cell vaccination. The receptor was isolated from a human donor with glioblastoma. In DNA form, the CDR3 reads TGTGCCATCAGTGAGTCAGGGGACAGCACCTACGAGCAGTACTTC. This gives the protein CAISESGDSTYEQYF.